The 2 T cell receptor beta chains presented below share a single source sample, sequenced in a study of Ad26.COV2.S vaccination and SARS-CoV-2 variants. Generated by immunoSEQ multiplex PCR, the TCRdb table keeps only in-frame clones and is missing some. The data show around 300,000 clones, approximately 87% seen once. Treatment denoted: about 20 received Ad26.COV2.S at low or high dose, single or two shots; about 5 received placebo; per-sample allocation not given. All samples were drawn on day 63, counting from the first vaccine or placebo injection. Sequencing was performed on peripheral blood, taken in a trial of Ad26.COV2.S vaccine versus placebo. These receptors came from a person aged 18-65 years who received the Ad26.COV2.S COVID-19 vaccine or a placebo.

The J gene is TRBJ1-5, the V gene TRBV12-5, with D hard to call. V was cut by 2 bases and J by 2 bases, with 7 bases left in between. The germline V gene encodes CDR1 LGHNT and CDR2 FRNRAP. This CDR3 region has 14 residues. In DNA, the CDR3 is TGTGCTAGTGGTTTGTGGGGTGGCAATCAGCCCCAGCATTTT. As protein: CASGLWGGNQPQHF.

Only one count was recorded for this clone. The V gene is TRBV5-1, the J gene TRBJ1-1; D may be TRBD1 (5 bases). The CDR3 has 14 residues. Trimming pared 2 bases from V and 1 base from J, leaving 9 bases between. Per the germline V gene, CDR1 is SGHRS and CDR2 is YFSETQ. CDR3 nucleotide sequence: TGCGCCAGCAGCTTATCGGGGGAGAACACTGAAGCTTTCTTT. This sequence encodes CASSLSGENTEAFF.